A single count supports the clone carrying this T cell receptor beta chain. The antigen remains unidentified. The data belong to a study of T cell responses to AZD1222 COVID-19 vaccine. Profiling relied on immunoSEQ multiplex PCR, and the TCRdb table lists in-frame clones only, not all of them. This table has tens of thousands of clones, roughly 88% appearing once. Study conclusions and caveats: Donors in the cohort were predominantly white British and more often female, and clonal diversity was possibly underestimated. Among AZD1222 vaccinees, only 5 to 7 were seropositive at baseline.

Pooling of second doses given at about 4 or about 12 weeks was done. This material consisted of peripheral blood, taken 28 days after the second AZD1222 dose. The TCR sequence derives from an adult who received the AZD1222 COVID-19 vaccine.

The CDR3 here is CASSNTEGGGYTF. The CDR3 DNA sequence: TGTGCCAGTAGTAACACCGAGGGCGGGGGCTACACCTTC. This chain joins TRBV19 and TRBJ1-2; no clear D. Germline V CDR1 and CDR2: LNHDA, SQIVND (reference sequence). This CDR3 contains 13 residues. V lost 4 bases and J lost 8, with 14 bases in between.